This T cell receptor (beta chain) was observed in a study of PD-L1 blockade in urothelial cancer. Study at large: Blood analyses occurred 3 weeks (second dose) and 6 weeks post treatment start. Blood samples had a median of 141,255 T cells.

TCRdb's copy holds only in-frame clones and misses some; the assay was immunoSEQ multiplex PCR. Of about 87,000 clones detected, more than 80% appear once; the ten largest clones hold around 0.94%. The sample's time point: pretreatment peripheral blood. In germline, CDR1 is SGHAT, CDR2 FQNNGV. This CDR3 spans 14 amino acids. V was pared by 0 bases and J by 6 bases, with 8 bases between. The receptor was isolated from a woman over 75 with urothelial cancer. The gene calls are TRBV11-2 and TRBJ2-2, with D tentatively TRBD2 (6 bases). The sequencing used PBMCs, collected around atezolizumab (anti-PD-L1) treatment. The CDR3 nucleotides are TGTGCCAGCAGCTTAGATTGGAGGGCCGGGGAGCTGTTTTTT. Its translation is CASSLDWRAGELFF.